These 9 T cell receptor beta chains were all obtained from the same sample, sequenced in a study of blood T cell repertoires in COVID-19. Assay: immunoSEQ multiplex PCR; the TCRdb copy retains only in-frame clones and omits some. Among hundreds of thousands of clones listed, roughly 82% were seen once. Source material: peripheral blood. These receptors originate from a woman at least 80 years old with COVID-19, enrolled during active disease.

The sample holds one count of this clone. V and J are TRBV6-5 and TRBJ2-1; no reliable D call. The length of the CDR3 is 12 residues. Per the germline V gene, CDR1 is MNHEY and CDR2 is SVGAGI. V was shortened by 10 bases and J by 2 bases, with 9 bases between the two germline ends. CDR3 protein: CATRRTYNEQFF. CDR3 DNA sequence: TGTGCCACCAGGAGAACCTACAATGAGCAGTTCTTC.

In this sample, this clone turned up a few times. J is TRBJ2-2 and V is TRBV10-1; 11 nucleotides line up with TRBD2. Germline V gene lookup returns CDR1 WNHNN and CDR2 SYGVQD (reference sequence). The CDR3 runs to 16 residues. Trimming took 0 bases from V and 5 from J; bases not matched to a gene: 2. Here the CDR3 DNA reads TGCGCCAGCAGTGAGTCCGGGACTAGCGGAACCGGGGAGCTGTTTTTT. It codes for CASSESGTSGTGELFF.

The chain has TRBV27 and TRBJ1-4; D is undetermined. V was clipped by 0 bases and J by 3 bases, with 8 bases between them. Per the germline V gene, CDR1 is MNHEY and CDR2 is SMNVEV (reference sequence). The CDR3 is 15 amino acids. The CDR3 loop reads CASSLSRSANEKLFF. DNA for the CDR3: TGTGCCAGCAGTTTATCACGGTCGGCTAATGAAAAACTGTTTTTT.

This rearrangement joins TRBV7-2 to TRBJ2-1; the match to TRBD1 covers 9 bases. Germline CDR1 and CDR2: SGHTA and FQGNSA. This CDR3 is 14 amino acids long. Germline trimming cut 8 bases from V and 7 bases from J; bases unmatched to any gene: 9. The CDR3 loop reads CASAPGQGYNEQFF. CDR3 coding DNA: TGTGCCAGCGCACCGGGACAGGGATATAATGAGCAGTTCTTC.

This rearrangement joins TRBV7-8 to TRBJ1-2, with D hard to call. The V and J ends lost 0 bases and 8 bases respectively, with 10 bases between them. The CDR3 is 13 residues long. Germline values: CDR1 SGHVS, CDR2 FQNEAQ. CDR3 sequence (DNA): TGTGCCAGCAGCTTAGCGTCGGGAAGGGGCTACACCTTC. Its protein product is CASSLASGRGYTF.

This rearrangement joins TRBV19 to TRBJ1-4; 7 bases map to TRBD1. The CDR3 runs 13 residues. In germline, CDR1 is LNHDA, CDR2 SQIVND (reference sequence). Trimming cost V 7 bases and J 8 bases; bases outside gene matches: 7. The DNA of the CDR3 is TGTGCCAGTATGAACAGGGGTTTCGAAAAACTGTTTTTT. It translates to CASMNRGFEKLFF.

The V gene is TRBV30, the J gene TRBJ1-5; TRBD1 might be the D (6 bases). The V end lost 3 bases, the J end lost 7 bases, and 13 bases lay between the germline ends. This CDR3 region has 13 residues. The germline V gene encodes CDR1 GTSNPN and CDR2 SVGIG (reference sequence). This chain's CDR3 is CAWSHNRAQPQHF. CDR3 in DNA: TGTGCCTGGAGCCATAACAGGGCCCAGCCCCAGCATTTT.

The CDR3: CSGDRGVDGYTF. DNA of the CDR3: TGCAGCGGAGACAGGGGCGTAGATGGCTACACCTTC. This chain links TRBV29-1 with TRBJ1-2; 8 bases line up with TRBD1. Germline CDR1 reads SQVTM; CDR2 reads ANQGSEA. The CDR3 is 12 residues long. The V segment lost 7 bases and the J segment 6 bases; nucleotides outside the gene matches: 7.

V is TRBV10-1 and J is TRBJ2-1, with 10 bases matching TRBD1. The V segment lost 6 bases and the J segment 9 bases; nucleotides outside the gene matches: 5. CDR3 length equals 13 residues. Per germline, CDR1 WNHNN and CDR2 SYGVQD (reference sequence). The CDR3 DNA reads as TGCGCCAGCAGCCGGGACAGGGGCGGTGAGCAGTTCTTC. This codes for CASSRDRGGEQFF.